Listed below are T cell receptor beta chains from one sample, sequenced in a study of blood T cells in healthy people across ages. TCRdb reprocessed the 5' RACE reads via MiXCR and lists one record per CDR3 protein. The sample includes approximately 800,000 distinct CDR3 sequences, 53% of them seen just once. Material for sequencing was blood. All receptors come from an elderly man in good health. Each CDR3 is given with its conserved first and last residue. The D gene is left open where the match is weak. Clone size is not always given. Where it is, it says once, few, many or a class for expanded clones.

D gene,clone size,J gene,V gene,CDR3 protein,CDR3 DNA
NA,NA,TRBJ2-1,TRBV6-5,CASSSPEARKNYNEQFF,TGTGCCAGCAGTTCCCCGGAGGCTAGAAAAAACTACAATGAGCAGTTCTTC
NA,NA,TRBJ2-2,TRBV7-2,CASSLAASDTGELFF,TGTGCCAGCAGCTTAGCGGCATCAGACACCGGGGAGCTGTTTTTT
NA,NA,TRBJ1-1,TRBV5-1,CASSSGGAMNTEAFF,TGCGCCAGCAGCTCGGGTGGGGCGATGAACACTGAAGCTTTCTTT
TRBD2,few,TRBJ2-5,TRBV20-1,CSATPPSGRAWETQYF,TGCAGTGCTACCCCCCCTAGCGGGAGGGCCTGGGAGACCCAGTACTTC
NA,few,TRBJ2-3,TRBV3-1,CASSQDQGRQYF,TGTGCCAGCAGCCAAGACCAGGGCCGGCAGTATTTT
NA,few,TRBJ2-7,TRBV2,CASSEDPSPGEQYF,TGTGCCAGCAGTGAAGACCCCTCTCCGGGCGAGCAGTACTTC
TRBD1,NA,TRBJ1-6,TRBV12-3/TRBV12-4,CASRDNRGRSPLHF,TGTGCCAGCAGGGACAACAGGGGACGCTCACCCCTCCACTTT
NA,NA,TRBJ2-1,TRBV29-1,CSVLGGGLSSYNEQFF,TGCAGCGTCCTGGGGGGGGGCCTCAGCTCCTACAATGAGCAGTTCTTC
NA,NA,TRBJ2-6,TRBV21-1,CASSKAPQKPPSGANVLTF,TGTGCCAGCAGCAAAGCCCCGCAGAAACCCCCCTCTGGGGCCAACGTCCTGACTTTC
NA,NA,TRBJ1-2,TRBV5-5,CASSSGERDDTF,TGTGCCAGCAGCTCTGGGGAGAGGGACGACACCTTC
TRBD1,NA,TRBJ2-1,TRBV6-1,CAIKLGQKVNEQFF,TGTGCCATAAAATTGGGACAGAAAGTCAATGAGCAGTTCTTC
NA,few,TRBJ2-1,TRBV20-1,CSARDSGSTLQFF,TGCAGTGCTAGAGATTCTGGCTCCACCTTGCAGTTCTTC
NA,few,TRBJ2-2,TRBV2,CASPLGGGLGGELFF,TGTGCCAGCCCTCTCGGAGGGGGTCTAGGCGGGGAGCTGTTTTTT
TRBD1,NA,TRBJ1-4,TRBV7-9,CASTFPGGGEKLFF,TGTGCCAGCACCTTCCCAGGGGGTGGTGAAAAACTGTTTTTT
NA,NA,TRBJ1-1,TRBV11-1,CASSLDWGRTEAFF,TGTGCCAGCAGCTTAGATTGGGGGCGCACTGAAGCTTTCTTT
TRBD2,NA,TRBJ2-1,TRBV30,CAWSVPGLERSSYNEQFF,TGTGCCTGGAGTGTACCGGGACTAGAAAGGAGTTCCTACAATGAGCAGTTCTTC
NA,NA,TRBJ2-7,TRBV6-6,CASSGDITSYEQYF,TGTGCCAGCAGTGGGGACATCACCTCCTACGAGCAGTACTTC
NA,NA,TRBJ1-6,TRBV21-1,CASSKAPSRGSPLHF,TGTGCCAGCAGCAAAGCCCCCTCGAGGGGTTCACCCCTCCACTTT
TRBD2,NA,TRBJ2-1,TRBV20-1,CSAMGLAGTGGEQFF,TGCAGTGCTATGGGACTAGCGGGCACCGGGGGAGAGCAGTTCTTC
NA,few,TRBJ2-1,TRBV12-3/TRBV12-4,CASTLRRKEQFF,TGTGCCAGCACTTTAAGGCGGAAAGAGCAGTTCTTC
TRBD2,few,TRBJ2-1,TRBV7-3,CASSALAGAYNEQFF,TGTGCCAGCAGCGCCCTAGCGGGAGCCTACAATGAGCAGTTCTTC
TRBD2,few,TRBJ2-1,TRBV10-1,CASSESRGAHEQFF,TGCGCCAGCAGTGAGTCGCGGGGGGCCCATGAGCAGTTCTTC
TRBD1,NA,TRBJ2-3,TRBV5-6,CASSLDRGIFTDTQYF,TGTGCCAGCAGCTTGGACAGGGGCATCTTCACAGATACGCAGTATTTT
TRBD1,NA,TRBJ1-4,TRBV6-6,CASSDRGFEKLFF,TGTGCCAGCAGTGACAGGGGTTTTGAAAAACTGTTTTTT
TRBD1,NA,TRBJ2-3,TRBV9,CASSARDRATQYF,TGTGCCAGCAGCGCCAGAGACAGGGCGACGCAGTATTTT
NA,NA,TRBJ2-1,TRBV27,CASSYLTFLGYNEQFF,TGTGCCAGCAGTTACTTGACTTTCCTAGGGTACAATGAGCAGTTCTTC
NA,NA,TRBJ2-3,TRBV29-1,CSVDLYSADTQYF,TGCAGCGTTGATCTCTACTCGGCAGATACGCAGTATTTT
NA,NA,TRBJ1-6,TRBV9,CASSASGTDNSPLHF,TGTGCCAGCAGCGCGTCCGGGACGGATAATTCACCCCTCCACTTT
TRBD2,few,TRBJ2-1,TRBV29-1,CSVETSTYNEQFF,TGCAGCGTTGAGACTAGCACCTACAATGAGCAGTTCTTC
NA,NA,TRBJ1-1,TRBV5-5,CASSLETRGTEAFF,TGTGCCAGCAGCTTGGAAACCCGGGGCACTGAAGCTTTCTTT
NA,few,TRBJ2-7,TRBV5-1,CASSSGGLGGNEQYF,TGCGCCAGCAGCTCCGGCGGACTAGGGGGCAATGAGCAGTACTTC
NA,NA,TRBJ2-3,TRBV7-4,CASTARSASGDTQYF,TGTGCCAGCACCGCCCGGTCCGCAAGCGGAGATACGCAGTATTTT
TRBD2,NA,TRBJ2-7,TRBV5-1,CASSVGLVGNEQYF,TGCGCCAGCAGCGTCGGACTAGTAGGGAACGAGCAGTACTTC
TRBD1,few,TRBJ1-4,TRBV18,CASSPPGTGNEKLFF,TGTGCCAGCTCACCCCCCGGGACAGGGAATGAAAAACTGTTTTTT
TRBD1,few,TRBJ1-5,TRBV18,CASSLGQANNQPQHF,TGTGCCAGCTCCCTCGGACAGGCGAATAATCAGCCCCAGCATTTT
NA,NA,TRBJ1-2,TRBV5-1,CASRETWASSYGYTF,TGCGCCAGCAGGGAAACATGGGCTTCGAGTTATGGCTACACCTTC
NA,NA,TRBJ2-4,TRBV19,CASSIETQAKNVQYF,TGTGCCAGTAGTATTGAGACCCAAGCCAAAAACGTTCAGTACTTC
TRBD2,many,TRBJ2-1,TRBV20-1,CSATLIAGAWGNEQFF,TGCAGTGCTACCCTTATAGCGGGAGCGTGGGGCAATGAGCAGTTCTTC
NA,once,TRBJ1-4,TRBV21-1,CASGRRVDEKLFF,TGTGCCAGCGGGAGGAGGGTTGATGAAAAACTGTTTTTT
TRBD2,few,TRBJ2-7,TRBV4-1,CASSQDTEVAGVGGYEQYF,TGCGCCAGCAGCCAAGATACTGAGGTAGCGGGAGTGGGAGGCTACGAGCAGTACTTC
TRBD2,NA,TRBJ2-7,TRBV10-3,CAISGSSGSLAYEQYF,TGTGCCATCAGTGGTTCTAGCGGGAGCCTTGCCTACGAGCAGTACTTC
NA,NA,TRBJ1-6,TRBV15,CATSRPGNSPLHF,TGTGCCACCAGCAGACCAGGGAATTCACCCCTCCACTTT
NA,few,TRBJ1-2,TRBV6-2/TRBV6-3,CASSYRIQGGYTF,TGTGCCAGCAGTTACCGAATACAAGGTGGCTACACCTTC
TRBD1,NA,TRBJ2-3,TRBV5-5,CASSPWTGDRDAYF,TGTGCCAGCAGCCCCTGGACAGGGGACAGAGACGCGTATTTT
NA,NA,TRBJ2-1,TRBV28,CASSLLGVGEQFF,TGTGCCAGCAGTTTATTGGGGGTCGGGGAGCAGTTCTTC
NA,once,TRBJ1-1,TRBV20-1,CSARVTGRVNTEAFF,TGCAGTGCTAGAGTTACGGGTCGAGTGAACACTGAAGCTTTCTTT
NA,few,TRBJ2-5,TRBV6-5,CASSEGPVWQETQYF,TGTGCCAGCAGTGAGGGACCCGTTTGGCAAGAGACCCAGTACTTC
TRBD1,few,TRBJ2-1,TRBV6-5,CASTSWTGGLYNEQFF,TGTGCCAGCACCTCATGGACAGGGGGCCTCTACAATGAGCAGTTCTTC
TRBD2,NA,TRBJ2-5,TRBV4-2,CASSQGGSGGQETQYF,TGTGCCAGCAGCCAAGGTGGTAGCGGGGGTCAAGAGACCCAGTACTTC
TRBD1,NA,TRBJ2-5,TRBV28,CASGPDRGRDQETQYF,TGTGCCAGCGGCCCGGACAGGGGGCGGGATCAAGAGACCCAGTACTTC
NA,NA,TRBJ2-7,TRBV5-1,CASSPPKGSYEQYF,TGCGCCAGCAGCCCACCGAAGGGATCCTACGAGCAGTACTTC
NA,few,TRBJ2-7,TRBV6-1,CASSEAWLGTQIYEQYF,TGTGCCAGCAGTGAAGCCTGGCTAGGGACCCAGATCTACGAGCAGTACTTC
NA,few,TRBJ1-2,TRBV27,CASRNLNYGYTF,TGTGCCAGCAGGAACCTTAACTATGGCTACACCTTC
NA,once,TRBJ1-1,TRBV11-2,CASSRAGGQGRTEAFF,TGTGCCAGCAGCCGCGCTGGAGGCCAGGGGAGGACTGAAGCTTTCTTT
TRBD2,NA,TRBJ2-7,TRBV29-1,CSVARSGKSDEQYF,TGCAGCGTGGCGAGGAGCGGGAAAAGCGACGAGCAGTACTTC
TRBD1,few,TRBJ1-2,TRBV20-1,CSAPGTGGQNGYTF,TGCAGTGCACCGGGGACAGGGGGACAGAATGGCTACACCTTC
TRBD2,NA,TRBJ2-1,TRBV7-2,CASSRTSVGEQFF,TGTGCCAGCAGCCGAACTAGCGTGGGTGAGCAGTTCTTC
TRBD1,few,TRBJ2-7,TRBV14,CASSQKQGTKSYEQYF,TGTGCCAGCAGCCAAAAACAGGGGACAAAATCCTACGAGCAGTACTTC
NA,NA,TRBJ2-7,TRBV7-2,CASSLGVSRAGYEQYF,TGTGCCAGCAGCTTAGGAGTGAGCAGGGCCGGCTACGAGCAGTACTTC